Detailed here is one T cell receptor (beta chain). This sample stems from a study of blood T cell repertoires in COVID-19. Study context: Sites in the United States, Italy and Spain provided acute and convalescent COVID-19 samples.

This CDR3 region has 13 residues. Germline values: CDR1 SGHRS, CDR2 YFSETQ. J gave up 4 bases and V 3 bases, and 3 bases lay outside the gene matches. In the study's own analysis: By means of reference gene primer amplification, nucleated cell counts were estimated. Assay: immunoSEQ multiplex PCR; the TCRdb copy retains only in-frame clones and omits some. The DNA gave D and trimming, while V, J and clone size come from that table. The profile shows about 270,000 clones, about 80% of them singletons. The chain uses TRBV5-1 and TRBJ1-2; 7 positions match TRBD1. The sequence was obtained from a woman aged 45-59 years who had recovered from COVID-19. The sequenced material came from peripheral blood. The DNA of the CDR3 is TGCGCCAGCAGCTCGACAGGGCCCTATGGCTACACCTTC. This translates into CASSSTGPYGYTF.